A single TCR beta chain is shown here with its context. There are many counts of this clonotype. Its recognized antigen is unknown. Base qualities are not at hand, and no much larger clone is one base apart. This record belongs to a study of response to subunit inactivated influenza vaccine (dated by TCRdb to between 2017 and 2018). Study-level background: The study used deep quantitative T cell receptor repertoire profiling to track responses to a trivalent subunit inactivated influenza vaccine. General findings and caveats noted by the study authors: The authors suggested that each seasonal influenza vaccination may recruit only a limited number of new T cells.

Receptor amplification or capture employed RT-PCR. Sequencing relied on an Illumina HiSeq 2500. TCRdb took the public reads, trimmed them with fastp at Q25, ran MiXCR for clone calling and kept in-frame beta chains. A single entry per CDR3 protein holds the most common genes and DNA from its merged rows. Across this sample there are about 520,000 distinct CDR3 sequences, with less than 30% seen only once. Of the sample, about 1.9% is held by the ten largest clones. Sequences were derived from CD4+ T cells sorted from PBMCs, sampled roughly 5 days after vaccination. The receptor was derived from a middle-aged man who received an inactivated influenza vaccine. Donor details come from another sample of the same person, matched by shared clones.

The CDR3 sequence is CSGEESGRPVTFF. In nucleotide form, the sequence is TGCAGTGGAGAAGAATCCGGACGGCCTGTTACTTTCTTT. The chain uses TRBV20-1 and TRBJ1-1; no D gene can be assigned with confidence. CDR1 and CDR2, per the germline V gene (reference sequence), are DFQATT and SNEGSKA. Trimming at the junction amounts to 7 bases on V and 12 bases on J, and the germline ends lie 24 bases apart. The CDR3, cysteine through phenylalanine, is 13 amino acids long. CDR3 DNA is the only sequence kept; it has 39 bases, read in frame from the first base.